This TCR beta chain originates from a study of T cell responses to AZD1222 COVID-19 vaccine. Overall study results and limits: The study sampled repertoires only after the peak T cell response.

Only in-frame clones appear in the TCRdb table, and some are missing; sequencing was by immunoSEQ multiplex PCR. Found here are 75,000 to 100,000 clones, just over 90% of them singletons; the top ten hold about an eighth. The germline V and J ends were trimmed by 3 bases and 1 base, with 7 bases remaining between them. The V gene's germline CDR1 is MNHNY and CDR2 SVGAGI (reference sequence). This CDR3 is 13 amino acids long. Regarding this clone: The antigen remains unidentified.

The chain recombines TRBV6-6 with TRBJ2-7; tentatively, D is TRBD1 (5 bases). Here the sequenced sample was peripheral blood, taken on day 0 of AZD1222 vaccination. This TCR was recovered from an adult in good health. The CDR3 loop is CASSYRGSYEQYF. CDR3 in DNA: TGTGCCAGCAGTTATAGGGGTTCCTACGAGCAGTACTTC.